These 18 T cell receptor beta chains originate from one sample sequenced in a study of shared clonotypes between healthy human individuals. The table came from immunoSEQ multiplex PCR; TCRdb's copy has only in-frame clones and leaves some out. The top ten clones hold around 1.7% of a sample with around 1.9 million clones, 85% to 95% of them seen once. Naive CD8 cells comprised CD45RO-negative, CCR7-positively selected cells, excluding terminally differentiated effector memory CD45RA+ cells. Sequenced sample: naive CD8+ T cells from PBMCs. The receptor source for this set is a young man in good health. Some clones in this sample may be carry-over from other donors' samples.

The chain links TRBV28 to TRBJ1-1; D unclear. The V gene lost 5 bases and the J gene lost 3 bases, with 22 bases spanning the gap. Germline-derived CDR1 and CDR2 are MDHEN and SYDVKM. The CDR3 is made up of 17 amino acids. CDR3 nucleotide sequence: TGTGCCAGCAGTCCCCTGGTACCGGAGGTGGTGGACACTGAAGCTTTCTTT. Protein: CASSPLVPEVVDTEAFF.

This chain connects TRBV9 to TRBJ1-2; D not resolved. Germline values: CDR1 SGDLS, CDR2 YYNGEE. Trimming took off 0 bases at V and 0 bases at J, with 9 bases between the two ends. The CDR3 length is 15 residues. CDR3 loop: CASSVGATSNYGYTF. The CDR3 DNA is TGTGCCAGCAGCGTAGGGGCGACCTCTAACTATGGCTACACCTTC.

The chain is built from TRBV18 and TRBJ1-5, with TRBD1 identical over 7 bases. The ends lost 1 base at V and 2 bases at J; junction bases unmatched: 8. Germline V gives CDR1 KGHSH, CDR2 LQKENI. The CDR3 is made up of 17 amino acids. This CDR3 is CASSPRYRQGGNQPQHF. The CDR3 DNA reads as TGTGCCAGCTCACCACGGTATCGACAGGGCGGCAATCAGCCCCAGCATTTT. Based on the CDR3 plus reference TRBV18 and TRBJ1-5, the full variable domain is NAGVMQNPRHLVRRRGQEARLRCSPMKGHSHVYWYRQLPEEGLKFMVYLQKENIIDESGMPKERFSAEFPKEGPSILRIQQVVRGDSAAYFCASSPRYRQGGNQPQHFGDGTRLSIL.

This rearrangement joins TRBV4-2 to TRBJ2-1; no reliable D call. CDR1 and CDR2 (germline): LGHNA, YNFKEQ. V was cut by 4 bases and J by 5 bases, with 12 bases left in between. CDR3 size: 14 residues. The CDR3 DNA reads as TGTGCCAGCAGCCCCGCCCGGACCGACAATGAGCAGTTCTTC. As protein: CASSPARTDNEQFF.

The chain recombines TRBV6-6 with TRBJ2-5; 8 bases map to TRBD1. V was clipped by 7 bases and J by 2 bases; unmatched bases: 6. From germline, CDR1 is MNHNY and CDR2 SVGAGI (reference sequence). This CDR3 comprises 14 residues. CDR3 in amino acids: CASTGTGHQETQYF. As DNA, the CDR3 is TGTGCCAGCACCGGGACAGGACATCAAGAGACCCAGTACTTC.

The J gene is TRBJ2-7, the V gene TRBV11-1; 7 nucleotides line up with TRBD1. V shed 5 bases and J 0 bases; nucleotides not matched to a gene: 4. Per germline, CDR1 SGHAT and CDR2 FQDESV (reference sequence). The CDR3 contains 14 residues. Written as DNA, the CDR3 is TGTGCCAGCAGCCTGGGACAGAACTCCTACGAGCAGTACTTC. Amino acid sequence: CASSLGQNSYEQYF. Using reference TRBV11-1 and TRBJ2-7 for the parts outside the CDR3, the full variable domain is EAEVAQSPRYKITEKSQAVAFWCDPISGHATLYWYRQILGQGPELLVQFQDESVVDDSQLPKDRFSAERLKGVDSTLKIQPAELGDSAMYLCASSLGQNSYEQYFGPGTRLTVT.

This chain links TRBV19 with TRBJ1-1; 9 bases align to TRBD1. V was clipped by 8 bases and J by 0 bases; unmatched bases: 1. The CDR3 has 13 amino acids. Germline CDR1 reads LNHDA; CDR2 reads SQIVND (reference sequence). CDR3 DNA: TGTGCCAGTGGGACAGGGATGAACACTGAAGCTTTCTTT. Translation: CASGTGMNTEAFF. The full variable domain, with the rest looked up from reference TRBV19 and TRBJ1-1, is DGGITQSPKYLFRKEGQNVTLSCEQNLNHDAMYWYRQDPGQGLRLIYYSQIVNDFQKGDIAEGYSVSREKKESFPLTVTSAQKNPTAFYLCASGTGMNTEAFFGQGTRLTVV.

V is TRBV6-5 and J is TRBJ1-3; D not resolved. V was pared by 10 bases and J by 4 bases, with 17 bases between. From germline, CDR1 is MNHEY and CDR2 SVGAGI. This CDR3 spans 14 amino acids. CDR3 DNA sequence: TGTGCCACGGCCCCCTGGGTAACCGGAAACACCATATATTTT. Protein product: CATAPWVTGNTIYF.

The CDR3 DNA follows: TGTGCCAGCAGTTTATCAGCGGGAGCCATCAATGAGCAGTTCTTC. Its translation: CASSLSAGAINEQFF. This chain uses TRBV27 with TRBJ2-1; 8 nucleotides align to TRBD2. Per the germline V gene, CDR1 is MNHEY and CDR2 is SMNVEV (reference sequence). The CDR3 has 15 amino acids. With V trimmed by 0 bases and J by 6 bases, 4 bases remained unmatched.

The chain is built from TRBV10-1 and TRBJ2-2; 8 positions match TRBD2. Germline CDR1 and CDR2: WNHNN and SYGVQD (reference sequence). The CDR3 is made up of 19 amino acids. V dropped 5 bases and J dropped 3; count of bases not matched to a gene: 17. Here the CDR3 DNA reads TGCGCCAGCAGTCATCTGGGGCACGGGCGGGAGGCTCACACCGGGGAGCTGTTTTTT. Amino acids: CASSHLGHGREAHTGELFF.

The CDR3 nucleotides are TGTGCCAGCAGCCGACTAGCGGGGCAAGAGACCCAGTACTTC. Protein: CASSRLAGQETQYF. V gene TRBV6-5 combines with J gene TRBJ2-5; 11 bases align to TRBD2. Germline V gives CDR1 MNHEY, CDR2 SVGAGI. The J segment lost 2 bases and the V segment lost 6 bases, leaving 2 bases of the junction unmatched. The CDR3 spans 14 residues.

V is TRBV27 and J is TRBJ1-2, with D tentatively TRBD1 (5 bases). The CDR3 is 12 amino acids. Looked up from germline, CDR1 is MNHEY and CDR2 is SMNVEV (reference sequence). Trimming stripped 8 bases from V and 14 bases from J, with 21 bases between. CDR3 DNA: TGTGCCAGCGGGGCTCTTCCTGATGAAGCAACCTTC. Protein product: CASGALPDEATF.

The chain links TRBV27 to TRBJ2-2; tentatively, D is TRBD2 (6 bases). This CDR3 has 17 residues. Trimming removed 6 bases from V and 2 bases from J, with 19 bases in between. In germline, CDR1 is MNHEY, CDR2 SMNVEV (reference sequence). CDR3 region: CASSPSLGDFNTGELFF. CDR3 bases: TGTGCCAGCAGCCCATCCCTCGGGGACTTTAACACCGGGGAGCTGTTTTTT.

This clone was detected a few times. The same CDR3 arises from other DNA sequences in this sample as well. The gene calls are TRBV19 and TRBJ1-5; TRBD1 is a possible D gene (5 bases). The length of the CDR3 is 14 residues. The germline CDR1 and CDR2 sequences are LNHDA and SQIVND (reference sequence). The ends were cut back, 3 bases at V and 3 bases at J, with 9 bases in the middle. CDR3 in DNA: TGTGCCAGTAGTATCAGGGACTTCAATCAGCCCCAGCATTTT. Its protein is CASSIRDFNQPQHF.

In DNA form, the CDR3 reads TGTGCCAGCAGTTACCCTGCGACAGGGGGCTCCTACGAGCAGTACTTC. It encodes CASSYPATGGSYEQYF. The rearrangement joins TRBV6-5 to TRBJ2-7, with 9 bases lining up with TRBD1. Germline V gene sequence: CDR1 MNHEY, CDR2 SVGAGI. The CDR3 covers 16 residues. The ends lost 2 bases at V and 0 bases at J; junction bases unmatched: 5.

This rearrangement joins TRBV4-2 to TRBJ1-1; D gene ambiguous. V shed 5 bases and J shed 4 bases, with 8 bases lying between them. Germline V lookup: CDR1 LGHNA, CDR2 YNFKEQ. This CDR3 comprises 12 residues. The CDR3 spells CASSAGTTEAFF. DNA for the CDR3: TGTGCCAGCAGCGCAGGCACCACTGAAGCTTTCTTT.

The rearrangement uses TRBV5-8 and TRBJ2-7; D perhaps matches TRBD1 (5 bases). Trimming took off 2 bases at V and 4 bases at J, with 7 bases between the two ends. The CDR3 runs 12 residues. Germline-derived CDR1 and CDR2 are SGHTS and YDEGEE. The CDR3 bases are TGTGCCAGCAGCTTACAGGAATACGAGCAGTACTTC. This sequence encodes CASSLQEYEQYF.

The chain joins TRBV19 to TRBJ2-7; a weak D match, TRBD1 (6 bases). Germline CDR1 is LNHDA and CDR2 is SQIVND (reference sequence). This CDR3 spans 15 amino acids. V gave up 7 bases and J gave up 2 bases, with 18 bases separating them. The CDR3: CASKPIQQGAYEQYF. CDR3 DNA sequence: TGTGCCAGTAAACCGATCCAACAGGGTGCCTACGAGCAGTACTTC.